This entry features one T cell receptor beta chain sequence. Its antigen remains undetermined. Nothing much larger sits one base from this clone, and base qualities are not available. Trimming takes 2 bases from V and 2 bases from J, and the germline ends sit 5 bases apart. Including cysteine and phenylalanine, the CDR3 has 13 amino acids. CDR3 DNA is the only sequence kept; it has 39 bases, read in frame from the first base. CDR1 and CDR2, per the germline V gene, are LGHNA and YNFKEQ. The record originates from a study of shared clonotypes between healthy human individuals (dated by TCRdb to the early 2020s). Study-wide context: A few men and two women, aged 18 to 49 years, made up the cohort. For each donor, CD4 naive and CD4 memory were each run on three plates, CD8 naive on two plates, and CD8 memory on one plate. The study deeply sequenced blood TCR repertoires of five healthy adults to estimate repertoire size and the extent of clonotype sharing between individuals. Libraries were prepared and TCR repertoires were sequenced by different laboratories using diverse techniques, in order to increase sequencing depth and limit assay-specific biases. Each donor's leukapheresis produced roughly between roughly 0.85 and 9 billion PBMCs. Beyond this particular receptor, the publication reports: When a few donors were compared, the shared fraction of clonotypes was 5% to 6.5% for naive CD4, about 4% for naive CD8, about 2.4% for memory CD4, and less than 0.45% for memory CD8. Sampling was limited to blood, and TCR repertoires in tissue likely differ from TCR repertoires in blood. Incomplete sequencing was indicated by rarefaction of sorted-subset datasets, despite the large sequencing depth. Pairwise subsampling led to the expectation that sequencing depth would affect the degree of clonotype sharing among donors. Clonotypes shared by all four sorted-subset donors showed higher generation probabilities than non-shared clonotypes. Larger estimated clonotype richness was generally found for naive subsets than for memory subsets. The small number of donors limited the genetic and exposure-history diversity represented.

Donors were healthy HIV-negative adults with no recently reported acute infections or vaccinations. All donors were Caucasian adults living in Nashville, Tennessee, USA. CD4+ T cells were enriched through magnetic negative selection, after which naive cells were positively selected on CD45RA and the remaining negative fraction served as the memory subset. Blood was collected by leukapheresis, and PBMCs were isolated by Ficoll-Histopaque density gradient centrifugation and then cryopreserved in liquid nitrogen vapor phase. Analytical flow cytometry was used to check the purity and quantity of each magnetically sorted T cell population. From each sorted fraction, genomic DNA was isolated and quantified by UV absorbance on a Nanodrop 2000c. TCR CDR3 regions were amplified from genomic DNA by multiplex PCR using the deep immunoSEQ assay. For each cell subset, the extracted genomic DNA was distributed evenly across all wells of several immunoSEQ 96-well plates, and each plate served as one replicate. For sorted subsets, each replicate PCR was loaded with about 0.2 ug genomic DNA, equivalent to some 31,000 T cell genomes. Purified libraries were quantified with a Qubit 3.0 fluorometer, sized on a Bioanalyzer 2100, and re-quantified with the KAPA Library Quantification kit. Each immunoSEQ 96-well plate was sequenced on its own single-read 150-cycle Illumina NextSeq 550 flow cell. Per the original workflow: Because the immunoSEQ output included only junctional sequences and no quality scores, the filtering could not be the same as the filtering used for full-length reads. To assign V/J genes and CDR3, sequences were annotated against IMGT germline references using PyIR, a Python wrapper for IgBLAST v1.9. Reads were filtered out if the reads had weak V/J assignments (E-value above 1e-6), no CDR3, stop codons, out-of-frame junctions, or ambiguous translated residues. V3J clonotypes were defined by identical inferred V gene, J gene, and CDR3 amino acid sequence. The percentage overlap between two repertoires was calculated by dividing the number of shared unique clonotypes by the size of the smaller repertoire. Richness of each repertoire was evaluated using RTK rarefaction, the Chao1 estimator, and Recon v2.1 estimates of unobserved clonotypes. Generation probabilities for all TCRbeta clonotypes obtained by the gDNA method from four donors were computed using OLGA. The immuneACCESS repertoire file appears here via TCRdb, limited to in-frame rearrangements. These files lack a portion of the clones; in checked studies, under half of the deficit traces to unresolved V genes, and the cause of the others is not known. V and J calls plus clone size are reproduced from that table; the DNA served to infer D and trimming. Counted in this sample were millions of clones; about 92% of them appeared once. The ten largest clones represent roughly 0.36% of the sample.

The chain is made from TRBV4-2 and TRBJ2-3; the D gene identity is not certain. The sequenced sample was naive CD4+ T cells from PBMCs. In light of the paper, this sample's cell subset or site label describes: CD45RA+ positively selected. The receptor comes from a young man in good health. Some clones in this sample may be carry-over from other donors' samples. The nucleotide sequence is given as TGTGCCAGCAGCCAACCCCCCACAGATACGCAGTATTTT. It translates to CASSQPPTDTQYF.